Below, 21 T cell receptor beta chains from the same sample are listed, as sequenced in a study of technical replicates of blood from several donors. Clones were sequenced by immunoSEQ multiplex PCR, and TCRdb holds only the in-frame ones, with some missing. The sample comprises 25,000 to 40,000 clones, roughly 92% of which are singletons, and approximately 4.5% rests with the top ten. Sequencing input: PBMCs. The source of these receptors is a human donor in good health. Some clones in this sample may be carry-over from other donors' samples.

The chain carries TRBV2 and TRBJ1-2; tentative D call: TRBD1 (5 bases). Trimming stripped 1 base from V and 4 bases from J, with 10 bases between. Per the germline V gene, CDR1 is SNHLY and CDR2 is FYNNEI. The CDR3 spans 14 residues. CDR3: CASSEGGASYGYTF. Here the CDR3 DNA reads TGTGCCAGCAGTGAAGGGGGCGCGAGCTATGGCTACACCTTC.

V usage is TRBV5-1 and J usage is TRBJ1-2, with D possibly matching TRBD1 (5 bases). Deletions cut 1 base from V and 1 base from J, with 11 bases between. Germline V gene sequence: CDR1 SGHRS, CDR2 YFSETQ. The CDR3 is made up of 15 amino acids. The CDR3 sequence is CASSLLGEGNYGYTF. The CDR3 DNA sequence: TGCGCCAGCAGCTTGCTAGGGGAGGGTAACTATGGCTACACCTTC.

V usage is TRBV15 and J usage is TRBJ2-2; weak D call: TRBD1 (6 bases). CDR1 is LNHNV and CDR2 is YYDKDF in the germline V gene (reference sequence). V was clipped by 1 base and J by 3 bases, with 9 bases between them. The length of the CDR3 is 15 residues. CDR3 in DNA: TGTGCCACCAGCAGAGGGGGGCGGGACACCGGGGAGCTGTTTTTT. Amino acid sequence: CATSRGGRDTGELFF.

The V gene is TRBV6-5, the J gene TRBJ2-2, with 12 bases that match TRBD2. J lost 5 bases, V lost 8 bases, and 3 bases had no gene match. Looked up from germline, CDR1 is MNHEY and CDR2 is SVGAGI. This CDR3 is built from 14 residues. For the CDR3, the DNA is TGTGCCAGCCGACTAGCGGGGGATACCGGGGAGCTGTTTTTT. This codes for CASRLAGDTGELFF.

Written as DNA, the CDR3 is TGTGCCAGCAGTTATTCCGACAGGGGGCAAGTGTCACCCCTCCACTTT. Its translation: CASSYSDRGQVSPLHF. The chain couples TRBV6-5 to TRBJ1-6; TRBD1 aligns across 10 bases. In germline, CDR1 is MNHEY, CDR2 SVGAGI. The V segment lost 3 bases and the J segment 10 bases; nucleotides outside the gene matches: 9. The CDR3 runs to 16 residues.

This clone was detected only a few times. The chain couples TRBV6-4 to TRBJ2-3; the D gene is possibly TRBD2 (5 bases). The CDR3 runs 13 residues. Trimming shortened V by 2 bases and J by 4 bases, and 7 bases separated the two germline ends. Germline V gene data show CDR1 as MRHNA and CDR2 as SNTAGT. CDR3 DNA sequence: TGTGCCAGCAGTGACGGAGGAGCAGATACGCAGTATTTT. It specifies CASSDGGADTQYF.

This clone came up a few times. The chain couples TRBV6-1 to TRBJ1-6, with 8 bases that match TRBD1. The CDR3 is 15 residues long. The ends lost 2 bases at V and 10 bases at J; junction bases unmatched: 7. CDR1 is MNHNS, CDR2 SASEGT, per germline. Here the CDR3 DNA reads TGTGCCAGCAGTGAAACAGGGGGAAGTCGATCACCCCTCCACTTT. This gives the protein CASSETGGSRSPLHF.

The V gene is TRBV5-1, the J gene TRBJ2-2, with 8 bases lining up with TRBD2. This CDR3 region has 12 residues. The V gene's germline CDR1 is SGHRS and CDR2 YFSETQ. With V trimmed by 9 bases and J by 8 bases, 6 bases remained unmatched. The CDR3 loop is CAIQIAGGELFF. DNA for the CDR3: TGCGCCATCCAGATAGCGGGAGGGGAGCTGTTTTTT.

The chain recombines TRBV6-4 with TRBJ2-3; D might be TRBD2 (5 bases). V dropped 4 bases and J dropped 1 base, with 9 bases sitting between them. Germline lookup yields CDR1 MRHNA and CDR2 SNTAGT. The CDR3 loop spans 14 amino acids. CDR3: CASSVGSGTDTQYF. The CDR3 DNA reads TGTGCCAGCAGTGTAGGTAGCGGCACAGATACGCAGTATTTT.

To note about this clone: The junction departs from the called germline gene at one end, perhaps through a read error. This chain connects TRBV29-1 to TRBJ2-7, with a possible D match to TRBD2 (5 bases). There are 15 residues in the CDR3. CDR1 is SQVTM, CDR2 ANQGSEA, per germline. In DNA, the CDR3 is TGCAGCGTTGCTAGCCGGGCCCTTAACTCCTTCGAGCAGTACTTC. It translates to CSVASRALNSFEQYF.

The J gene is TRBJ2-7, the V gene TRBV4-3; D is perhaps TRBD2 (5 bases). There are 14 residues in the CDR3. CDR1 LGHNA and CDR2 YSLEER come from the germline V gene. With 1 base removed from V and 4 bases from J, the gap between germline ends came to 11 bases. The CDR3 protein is CASSQALDLYEQYF. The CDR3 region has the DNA TGCGCCAGCAGCCAAGCGCTGGACTTATACGAGCAGTACTTC.

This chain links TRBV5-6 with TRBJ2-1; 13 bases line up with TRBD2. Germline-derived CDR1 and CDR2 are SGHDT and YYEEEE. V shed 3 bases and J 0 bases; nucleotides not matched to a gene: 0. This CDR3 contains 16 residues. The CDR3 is CASSWTSGSSYNEQFF. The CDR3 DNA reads TGTGCCAGCAGCTGGACTAGCGGGAGCTCCTACAATGAGCAGTTCTTC.

Here the CDR3 reads CASIGLAGVGELFF. The CDR3 region has the DNA TGTGCCAGCATTGGGCTAGCGGGAGTCGGGGAGCTGTTTTTT. J is TRBJ2-2 and V is TRBV6-5; 10 bases line up with TRBD2. This CDR3 has 14 residues. The ends lost 7 bases at V and 7 bases at J; junction bases unmatched: 6. The germline CDR1 and CDR2 sequences are MNHEY and SVGAGI.

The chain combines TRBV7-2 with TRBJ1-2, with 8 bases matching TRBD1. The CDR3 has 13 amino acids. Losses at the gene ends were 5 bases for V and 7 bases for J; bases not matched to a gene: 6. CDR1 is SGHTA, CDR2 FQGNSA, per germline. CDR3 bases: TGTGCCAGCAGCCGGGACAGGTTCGTTGGCTACACCTTC. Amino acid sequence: CASSRDRFVGYTF.

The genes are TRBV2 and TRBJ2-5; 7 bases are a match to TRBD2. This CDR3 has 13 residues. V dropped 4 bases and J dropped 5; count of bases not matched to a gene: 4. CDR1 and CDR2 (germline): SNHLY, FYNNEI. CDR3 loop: CASSGGEGETQYF. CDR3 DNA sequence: TGTGCCAGCAGTGGGGGGGAGGGCGAGACCCAGTACTTC. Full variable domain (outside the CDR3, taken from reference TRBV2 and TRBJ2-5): EPEVTQTPSHQVTQMGQEVILRCVPISNHLYFYWYRQILGQKVEFLVSFYNNEISEKSEIFDDQFSVERPDGSNFTLKIRSTKLEDSAMYFCASSGGEGETQYFGPGTRLLVL.

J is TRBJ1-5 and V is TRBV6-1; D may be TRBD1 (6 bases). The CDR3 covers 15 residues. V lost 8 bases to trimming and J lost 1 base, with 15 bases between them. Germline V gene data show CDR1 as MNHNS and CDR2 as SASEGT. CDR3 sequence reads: CASALQGGSNQPQHF. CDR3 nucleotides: TGTGCCAGCGCTTTACAGGGAGGGAGCAATCAGCCCCAGCATTTT.

The CDR3 DNA reads as TGTGCCAGCAGTCACAACGCACTAGCGGGGTTAAAAGAGACCCAGTACTTC. This encodes CASSHNALAGLKETQYF. The chain employs TRBV5-6 and TRBJ2-5; the match to TRBD2 covers 10 bases. CDR1 SGHDT and CDR2 YYEEEE come from the germline V gene. The V and J ends lost 5 bases and 3 bases, in that order; junction bases with no gene match: 13. This CDR3 comprises 17 residues.

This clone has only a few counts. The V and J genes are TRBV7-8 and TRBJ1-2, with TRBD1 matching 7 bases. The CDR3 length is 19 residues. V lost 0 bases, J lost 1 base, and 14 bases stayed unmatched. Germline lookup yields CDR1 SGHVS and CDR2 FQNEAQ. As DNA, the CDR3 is TGTGCCAGCAGCTTAGCGTTGGTGTGGGGGGACAGAAGTAACTATGGCTACACCTTC. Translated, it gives CASSLALVWGDRSNYGYTF.

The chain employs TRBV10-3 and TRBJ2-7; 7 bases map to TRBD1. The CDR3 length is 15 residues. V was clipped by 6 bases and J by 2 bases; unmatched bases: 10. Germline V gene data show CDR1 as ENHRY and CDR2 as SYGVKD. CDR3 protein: CAISLETGTAYEQYF. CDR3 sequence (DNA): TGTGCCATCAGCCTGGAAACCGGGACAGCCTACGAGCAGTACTTC.

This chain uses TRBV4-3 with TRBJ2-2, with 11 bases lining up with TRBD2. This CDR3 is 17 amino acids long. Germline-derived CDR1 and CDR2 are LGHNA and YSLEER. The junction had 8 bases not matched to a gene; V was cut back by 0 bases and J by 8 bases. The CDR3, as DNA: TGCGCCAGCAGCCAAGATCGTAGCGGGGGGGCAGCGGGGGAGCTGTTTTTT. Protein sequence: CASSQDRSGGAAGELFF.

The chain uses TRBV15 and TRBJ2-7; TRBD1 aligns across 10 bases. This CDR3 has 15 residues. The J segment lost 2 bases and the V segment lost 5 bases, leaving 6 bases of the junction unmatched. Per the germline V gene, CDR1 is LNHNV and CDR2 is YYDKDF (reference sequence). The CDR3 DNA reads TGTGCCACCAGCGCGCGGACAGGGGGGGCCTACGAGCAGTACTTC. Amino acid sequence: CATSARTGGAYEQYF.